This entry features one TCR beta chain sequence. The antigen is undetermined. Documented time point: blood 2 weeks post-SBRT. Indicated treatment: 15 Gy SBRT to primary tumor, nephrectomy 4 weeks later. Radiation-treated patients gave blood at baseline, week 2 and week 4. The patient's renal cell carcinoma had clear cell pathology. These data originate in a study of radiation and T cells in renal cell carcinoma. Points from the study as a whole: In blood, top tumor clones expanded by 2 weeks, shrinking by 4. No pretreatment tumor biopsies were available for baseline clonotypes.

Profiling relied on immunoSEQ multiplex PCR, and the TCRdb table lists in-frame clones only, not all of them. The data hold around 130,000 clones, with 75% to 85% observed a single time. Germline V gene lookup returns CDR1 MNHNY and CDR2 SVGAGI (reference sequence). The CDR3 sequence is 16 residues long. The V end was cut by 7 bases, the J end by 4 bases, with 17 bases between. Sequenced here: blood, sampled from a patient whose treatment included radiotherapy and nephrectomy. The sequence came from a woman aged 60-75 years with renal cell carcinoma. The genes are TRBV6-6 and TRBJ1-6, with D possibly being TRBD1 (6 bases). CDR3 sequence (DNA): TGTGCCAGCAAAAGGGGGACCTCCCCTTATAATTCACCCCTCCACTTT. Translating it yields CASKRGTSPYNSPLHF.